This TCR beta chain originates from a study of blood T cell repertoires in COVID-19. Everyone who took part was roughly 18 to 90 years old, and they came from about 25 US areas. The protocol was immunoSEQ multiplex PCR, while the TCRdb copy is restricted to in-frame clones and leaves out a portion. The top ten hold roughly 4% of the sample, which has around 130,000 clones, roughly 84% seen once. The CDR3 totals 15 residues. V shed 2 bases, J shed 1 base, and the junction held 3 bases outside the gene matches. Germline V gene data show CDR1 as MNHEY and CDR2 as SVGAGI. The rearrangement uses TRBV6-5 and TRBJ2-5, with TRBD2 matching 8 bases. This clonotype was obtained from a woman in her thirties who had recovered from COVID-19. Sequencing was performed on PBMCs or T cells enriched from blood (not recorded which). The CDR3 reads CASSYAGGRQETQYF. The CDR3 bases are TGTGCCAGCAGTTACGCGGGAGGCCGCCAAGAGACCCAGTACTTC.